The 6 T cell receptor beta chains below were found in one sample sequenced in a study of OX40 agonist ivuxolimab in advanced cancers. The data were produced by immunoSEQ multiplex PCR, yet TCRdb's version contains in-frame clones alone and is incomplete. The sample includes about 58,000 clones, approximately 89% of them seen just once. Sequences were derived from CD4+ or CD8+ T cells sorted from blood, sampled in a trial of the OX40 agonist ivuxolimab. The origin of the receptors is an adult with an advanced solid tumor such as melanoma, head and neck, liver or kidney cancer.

The CDR3 region has the DNA TGTGCCTGGAGCGCGGGACTAGCGGGAAAGGATGAGCAGTTCTTC. Amino acid sequence: CAWSAGLAGKDEQFF. The chain joins TRBV30 to TRBJ2-1; 13 bases are shared with TRBD2. With V trimmed by 3 bases and J by 8 bases, 7 bases remained unmatched. Germline assignment: CDR1 GTSNPN and CDR2 SVGIG (reference sequence). This CDR3 contains 15 residues.

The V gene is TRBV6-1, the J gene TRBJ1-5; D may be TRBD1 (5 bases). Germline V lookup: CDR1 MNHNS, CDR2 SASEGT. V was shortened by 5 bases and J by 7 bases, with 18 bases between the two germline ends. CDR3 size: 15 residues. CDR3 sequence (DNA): TGTGCCAGCAGTACCCGACAGCTGGGGGGACAGCCCCAGCATTTT. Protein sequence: CASSTRQLGGQPQHF.

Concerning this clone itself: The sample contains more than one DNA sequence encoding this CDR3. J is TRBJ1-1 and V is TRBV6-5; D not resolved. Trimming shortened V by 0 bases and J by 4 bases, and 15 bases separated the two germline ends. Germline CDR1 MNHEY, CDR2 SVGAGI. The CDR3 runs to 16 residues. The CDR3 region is CASSYSMGIEITEAFF. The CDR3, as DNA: TGTGCCAGCAGTTACTCGATGGGGATAGAGATCACTGAAGCTTTCTTT.

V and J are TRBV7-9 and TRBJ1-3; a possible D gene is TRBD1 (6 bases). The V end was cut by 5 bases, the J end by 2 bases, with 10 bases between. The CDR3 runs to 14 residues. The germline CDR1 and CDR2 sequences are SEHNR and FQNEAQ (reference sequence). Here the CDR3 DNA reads TGTGCCAGCAGCCAAGGACAGACTGGAAACACCATATATTTT. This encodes CASSQGQTGNTIYF.

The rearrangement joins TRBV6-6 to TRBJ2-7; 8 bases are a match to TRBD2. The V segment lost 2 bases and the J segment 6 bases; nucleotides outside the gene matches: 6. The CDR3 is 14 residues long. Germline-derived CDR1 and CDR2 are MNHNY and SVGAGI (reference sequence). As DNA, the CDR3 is TGTGCCAGCAGTTACGGCGCGGGAGGTGGCGAGCAGTACTTC. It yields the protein CASSYGAGGGEQYF.

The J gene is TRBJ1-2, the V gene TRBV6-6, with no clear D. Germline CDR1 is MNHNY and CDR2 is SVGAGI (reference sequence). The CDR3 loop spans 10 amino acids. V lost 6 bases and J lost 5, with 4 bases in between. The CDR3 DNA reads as TGTGCCAGCAGCGAATATGGCTACACCTTC. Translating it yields CASSEYGYTF.